This T cell receptor (beta chain) was sequenced during a study of cytomegalovirus exposure and HLA in healthy donors. Study-wide context: The early release's HLA-typed donors yielded approximately 81 million unique TCRs. General study points: The study dropped some indistinguishable V segments, TRBV6-2 and TRBV6-3 among them. CMV antigen specificity was confirmed in vitro for three CMV-associated chains.

The V and J ends lost 0 bases and 5 bases respectively, with 10 bases between them. The CDR3 has 13 residues. Germline V lookup: CDR1 GTSNPN, CDR2 SVGIG (reference sequence). Of note for this clone: Its specificity is not known.

PCR involved 60 Vbeta and 13 Jbeta primers. Repertoires were generated with immunoSEQ multiplex PCR, while TCRdb's copy carries only in-frame clones and drops some. The data contain about 200,000 clones, 83% of them singletons. This clonotype was sampled from a girl under 18 in good health and CMV-seronegative. V gene TRBV30 combines with J gene TRBJ1-1; D call uncertain. Sequences were obtained from PBMCs. In DNA form, the CDR3 reads TGTGCCTGGAGTGTTTTTCGAGGGACTGAAGCTTTCTTT. Encoded protein: CAWSVFRGTEAFF.